This is a list of T cell receptor beta chains from one sample in a study of beta chain features in type 1 diabetes. Clones were sequenced by immunoSEQ multiplex PCR, and TCRdb holds only the in-frame ones, with some missing. Of roughly 160,000 clones listed, approximately 7.8% are singletons. The specimen sequenced was central memory CD4+ T cells from blood. These receptors were taken from a woman aged 40 to 49 with type 1 diabetes. The CDR3 runs from the conserved cysteine through the conserved F or W. Fields, in order: clone size, V gene, D gene, J gene, CDR3 DNA, CDR3 protein. The D gene is left open where the match is weak. Clone size is shown for a subset of rows, as once, few, many or a class of expanded clone.

few,TRBV7-9,TRBD1,TRBJ1-1,TGTGCCAGCAGCCCCTTTACCGGGACAGGTGAAGCTTTCTTT,CASSPFTGTGEAFF
NA,TRBV15,NA,TRBJ2-1,TGTGCCACCAGCAGAGGAAACGGGAATGGCAATGAGCAGTTCTTC,CATSRGNGNGNEQFF
few,TRBV19,NA,TRBJ1-5,TGTGCCAGTAGTCGAGCAGGGAGGACGCAGCCCCAGCATTTT,CASSRAGRTQPQHF
NA,TRBV19,NA,TRBJ2-5,TGTGCCAGTAGTCAGGGACTCCAAGAGACCCAGTACTTC,CASSQGLQETQYF
NA,TRBV30,NA,TRBJ1-1,TGTGCCTGGAGGTATACAGGGCTAACTGAAGCTTTCTTT,CAWRYTGLTEAFF
NA,TRBV5-4,NA,TRBJ2-3,TGTGCCAGCAGCTTAGGGCAGGGGAACACAGATACGCAGTATTTT,CASSLGQGNTDTQYF
few,TRBV7-2,TRBD2,TRBJ2-1,TGTGCCAGCAGTTATAGCGGGGGGGCCGGGGGTGAGCAGTTCTTC,CASSYSGGAGGEQFF
NA,TRBV10-3,TRBD1,TRBJ2-5,TGTGCCATCAGTGGTGGGACAGGGGGCTTGCCGGAGACCCAGTACTTC,CAISGGTGGLPETQYF
few,TRBV18,NA,TRBJ2-7,TGTGCCAGCTCCAATCAGGGGACCCTATACGAGCAGTACTTC,CASSNQGTLYEQYF
many,TRBV15,NA,TRBJ2-5,TGTGCCACCAGCGGCGGGTCGAGCGAGACCCAGTACTTC,CATSGGSSETQYF
few,TRBV7-2,TRBD1,TRBJ1-4,TGTGCCAGCAGCTCCGGACAGGGAACTAATGAAAAACTGTTTTTT,CASSSGQGTNEKLFF
NA,TRBV18,TRBD2,TRBJ2-7,TGTGCCAGCTCGCTAGGGAGCGGGAGAGGCTACGAGCAGTACTTC,CASSLGSGRGYEQYF
few,TRBV27,NA,TRBJ2-7,TGTGCCAGCAGTTTAAAACAGGTTGGCCACGAGCAGTACTTC,CASSLKQVGHEQYF
NA,TRBV5-1,NA,TRBJ1-1,TGCGCCAGCAGCTCCGGACAGTCCGGGAACACTGAAGCTTTCTTT,CASSSGQSGNTEAFF
few,TRBV9,TRBD1,TRBJ1-5,TGTGCCAGCAGCTACGGGGGACAGGGAAATCAGCCCCAGCATTTT,CASSYGGQGNQPQHF
few,TRBV7-2,TRBD1,TRBJ2-2,TGTGCCAGCAGCTTAGTGTGGACAGGGATAGGCGGGGAGCTGTTTTTT,CASSLVWTGIGGELFF
few,TRBV28,NA,TRBJ2-1,TGTGCCAGCAGTTCCCACGGGACTGTCTACAATGAGCAGTTCTTC,CASSSHGTVYNEQFF
many,TRBV7-3,TRBD2,TRBJ2-1,TGTGCCAGCAGCTTAACGACTAGCGCCACCTACAATGAGCAGTTCTTC,CASSLTTSATYNEQFF
few,TRBV7-6,TRBD2,TRBJ2-5,TGTGCCAGCAGCTTAGTTAGTAGCGGGCAAGAGACCCAGTACTTC,CASSLVSSGQETQYF
few,TRBV14,NA,TRBJ2-5,TGTGCCAGCAGCCTCGGGGAGACCCAGTACTTC,CASSLGETQYF
few,TRBV5-6,TRBD1,TRBJ2-5,TGTGCCAGCAGCTCTGGGACAGGCGCTGGGGGAGAGACCCAGTACTTC,CASSSGTGAGGETQYF
NA,TRBV28,NA,TRBJ2-7,TGTGCCAGCAGTTCCACCAGGGTAGTCAACGAGCAGTACTTC,CASSSTRVVNEQYF
NA,TRBV28,NA,TRBJ2-7,TGTGCCAGCAGTTCCCTCATGGCTCAGGGCCGGGAGCAGTACTTC,CASSSLMAQGREQYF
NA,TRBV27,TRBD1,TRBJ1-6,TGTGCCAGCAGCCCGGACAGGCCAGGTTCACCCCTCCACTTT,CASSPDRPGSPLHF
few,TRBV2,NA,TRBJ2-7,TGTGCCAGCCGGCCTAGTCAAGAGCAGTACTTC,CASRPSQEQYF
few,TRBV6-5,NA,TRBJ2-1,TGTGCCAGCAGTTTCCTAAATGAGCAGTTCTTC,CASSFLNEQFF
many,TRBV29-1,NA,TRBJ2-5,TGCAGCGTTGATGGGCAGAAAGAGACCCAGTACTTC,CSVDGQKETQYF
NA,TRBV7-2,NA,TRBJ1-2,TGTGCCAGCAGCTTAAGCAATAATGGCTACACCTTC,CASSLSNNGYTF
NA,TRBV5-6,TRBD2,TRBJ2-1,TGTGCCAGCAGCCCCCAAGCGGGAGACGGCTACAATGAGCAGTTCTTC,CASSPQAGDGYNEQFF
NA,TRBV4-3,TRBD1,TRBJ1-2,TGCGCCAGCAGCCCAGGGACAGGGGGCGGCTATGGCTACACCTTC,CASSPGTGGGYGYTF
NA,TRBV9,TRBD1,TRBJ2-5,TGTGCCAGCAGCCCACGGACAGGGAAAGAGACCCAGTACTTC,CASSPRTGKETQYF
few,TRBV7-2,NA,TRBJ2-5,TGTGCCAGCACCACGAGGAACAGGGAAGAGACCCAGTACTTC,CASTTRNREETQYF
NA,TRBV5-1,TRBD1,TRBJ2-5,TGCGCCAGCAGCAGAGGACAGGGGGGAGAGACCCAGTACTTC,CASSRGQGGETQYF
few,TRBV7-9,NA,TRBJ1-2,TGTGCTACAAGTCGGGTTTCCTTC,CATSRVSF
few,TRBV7-9,TRBD1,TRBJ1-1,TGTGCCAGCAGCTGGGGGACAGAGAACACTGAAGCTTTCTTT,CASSWGTENTEAFF
NA,TRBV29-1,NA,TRBJ2-3,TGCAGCCTCGAGGGGTGGACAGGCACAGATACGCAGTATTTT,CSLEGWTGTDTQYF
few,TRBV19,TRBD1,TRBJ1-6,TGTGCCAGTAGTGCGACCGGACAGGGGGTGAGCTCCTATAATTCACCCCTCCACTTT,CASSATGQGVSSYNSPLHF
NA,TRBV7-6,NA,TRBJ2-2,TGTGCCAGCAGCTTACAGGGGAACACCGGGGAGCTGTTTTTT,CASSLQGNTGELFF
NA,TRBV29-1,NA,TRBJ2-1,TGCAGCGTTCTAGAGAATGAGCAGTTCTTC,CSVLENEQFF
NA,TRBV5-1,NA,TRBJ2-2,TGCGCCAGCAGCTTGAAGTCGGACGGGAATACCGGGGAGCTGTTTTTT,CASSLKSDGNTGELFF
few,TRBV7-2,TRBD2,TRBJ2-7,TGTGCCAGCAGCCCCGGGGGGGCGCTGGACGAGCAGTACTTC,CASSPGGALDEQYF
NA,TRBV6-6,NA,TRBJ2-7,TGTGCCACCGTGTCCCAAAGGGGCTACGAGCAGTACTTC,CATVSQRGYEQYF
NA,TRBV7-9,NA,TRBJ2-7,TGTGCCAGCAGCTTGTTACCGCCTCGGGAAGAGCAGTACTTC,CASSLLPPREEQYF
NA,TRBV5-5,NA,TRBJ1-1,TGTGCCAGCAGCTTGAGCCAGGGGAACACTGAAGCTTTCTTT,CASSLSQGNTEAFF
NA,TRBV18,NA,TRBJ1-1,TGTGCCAGCTCACCCCAGGGGAGGGCGGATGAAGCTTTCTTT,CASSPQGRADEAFF
few,TRBV4-2,NA,TRBJ1-6,TGTGCCAGCAGCCAAGGTGGGGGGGAGGGATATTCACCCCTCCACTTT,CASSQGGGEGYSPLHF
few,TRBV6-5,TRBD2,TRBJ2-7,TGTGCCAGCAGTTCCCTAGCGGGACTCACCTACGAGCAGTACTTC,CASSSLAGLTYEQYF
few,TRBV20-1,NA,TRBJ1-1,TGCAGTGTCCAGGGGAGAACTGAAGCTTTCTTT,CSVQGRTEAFF
NA,TRBV5-1,TRBD1,TRBJ1-2,TGCGCCAGCAGGGAGGGACAGGAGGGCTACACCTTC,CASREGQEGYTF